This TCR beta chain originates from a study of cytomegalovirus exposure and HLA in healthy donors. Regarding the study as a whole: Later findings reportedly placed an Asian-associated ancestry cluster below the roughly 660-donor mean for N-insertions. Despite most TCR sequences being rare, some public TCRs occurred in many donors. An apparent linkage of common viral pathogens to several of the most significant clusters emerged in a later analysis.

A note on this clone: What it binds is unknown.

PCR involved 60 Vbeta and 13 Jbeta primers. The assay was immunoSEQ multiplex PCR, and TCRdb's table has in-frame clones only and misses some. This table holds hundreds of thousands of clones, about 80% found once. The specimen was PBMCs. This TCR was recovered from a man aged 18 to 29 in good health and CMV-seronegative.

This CDR3 reads CAIRDREGGELFF. The CDR3 DNA reads TGTGCCATCAGGGATCGGGAGGGGGGGGAGCTGTTTTTT. This sequence joins TRBV10-3 and TRBJ2-2; 8 bases are shared with TRBD2. Germline CDR1 reads ENHRY; CDR2 reads SYGVKD. The CDR3 runs to 13 residues. Trimming cost V 6 bases and J 8 bases; bases outside gene matches: 5.